Listed below are T cell receptor beta chains from one sample, sequenced in a study of shared clonotypes between healthy human individuals. Clones were read by immunoSEQ multiplex PCR, and TCRdb kept only the in-frame ones, dropping some. The table has approximately 2.5 million clones, 90% to 95% seen once. The sequenced material came from naive CD4+ T cells sorted from blood. Every receptor here comes from a man younger than 35 in good health. The CDR3 runs from the conserved cysteine through the conserved F or W. Each record gives: J gene, V gene, D gene, CDR3 protein, CDR3 DNA. The D gene is left open where the match is weak.

J: TRBJ2-7
V: TRBV10-3
D: -
CDR3: CAISSDKWAYEQYF
DNA: TGTGCCATCAGCTCAGACAAATGGGCCTACGAGCAGTACTTC

J: TRBJ2-7
V: TRBV9
D: -
CDR3: CASSVAGGNYEQYF
DNA: TGTGCCAGCAGCGTAGCTGGAGGTAACTACGAGCAGTACTTC

J: TRBJ1-6
V: TRBV10-3
D: TRBD1
CDR3: CAQRAGGDSPLHF
DNA: TGTGCCCAACGGGCAGGGGGCGATTCACCCCTCCACTTT

J: TRBJ1-5
V: TRBV6-5
D: -
CDR3: CASAPGGRYQPQHF
DNA: TGTGCCAGTGCCCCCGGGGGACGCTATCAGCCCCAGCATTTT

J: TRBJ2-1
V: TRBV5-1
D: TRBD1
CDR3: CASSLVQGARNEQFF
DNA: TGCGCCAGCAGCTTGGTTCAGGGGGCTAGGAATGAGCAGTTCTTC

J: TRBJ1-5
V: TRBV28
D: TRBD1
CDR3: CASRPGQGNQPQHF
DNA: TGTGCCAGCAGGCCGGGACAGGGGAATCAGCCCCAGCATTTT

J: TRBJ2-7
V: TRBV6-1
D: -
CDR3: CASSQGPYEQYF
DNA: TGTGCCAGCAGTCAGGGCCCCTACGAGCAGTACTTC

J: TRBJ2-1
V: TRBV5-4
D: TRBD2
CDR3: CASSTRTSGDNNEQFF
DNA: TGTGCCAGCAGCACTCGCACTAGCGGGGATAACAATGAGCAGTTCTTC

J: TRBJ1-4
V: TRBV5-1
D: TRBD1
CDR3: CASSRGPGQDNEKLFF
DNA: TGCGCCAGCAGCCGTGGCCCGGGACAGGATAATGAAAAACTGTTTTTT

J: TRBJ1-1
V: TRBV7-9
D: -
CDR3: CASSSRGAEAFF
DNA: TGTGCCAGCAGCTCGAGGGGGGCTGAAGCTTTCTTT

J: TRBJ1-1
V: TRBV6-1
D: -
CDR3: CASSEGIPNTEAFF
DNA: TGTGCCAGCAGTGAAGGTATTCCGAACACTGAAGCTTTCTTT

J: TRBJ1-4
V: TRBV30
D: TRBD1
CDR3: CAWSAGQVNEKLFF
DNA: TGTGCCTGGAGTGCGGGACAGGTTAACGAAAAACTGTTTTTT

J: TRBJ1-1
V: TRBV6-1
D: -
CDR3: CASSEARGITEAFF
DNA: TGTGCCAGCAGTGAAGCGCGGGGGATAACTGAAGCTTTCTTT

J: TRBJ2-7
V: TRBV27
D: -
CDR3: CASSYGENYEQYF
DNA: TGTGCCAGCAGTTACGGCGAAAACTACGAGCAGTACTTC

J: TRBJ1-1
V: TRBV19
D: TRBD1
CDR3: CASKGDRGLAEAFF
DNA: TGTGCCAGTAAGGGGGACAGGGGGCTTGCGGAAGCTTTCTTT